Below are 19 T cell receptor beta chains sequenced from a single sample in a study of cytomegalovirus exposure and HLA in healthy donors. The PCR had 60 Vbeta and 13 Jbeta primers. The repertoire was sequenced with immunoSEQ multiplex PCR; TCRdb's copy has only in-frame clones and lacks some. Its clone listing holds about 160,000 clones. Sequencing input: PBMCs. These receptors all come from a man aged 30 to 39 in good health and CMV-seronegative.

This rearrangement joins TRBV5-1 to TRBJ1-1; D may be TRBD1 (5 bases). Per the germline V gene, CDR1 is SGHRS and CDR2 is YFSETQ. Trimming shortened V by 7 bases and J by 2 bases, and 12 bases separated the two germline ends. The CDR3 is made up of 13 amino acids. CDR3 sequence (DNA): TGCGCCAGCCGCGCGGGGGTTAACACTGAAGCTTTCTTT. The encoded protein is CASRAGVNTEAFF.

The V and J genes are TRBV19 and TRBJ1-2, with TRBD1 identical over 9 bases. This CDR3 region has 14 residues. CDR1 LNHDA and CDR2 SQIVND come from the germline V gene (reference sequence). The V and J ends lost 5 bases and 2 bases, in that order; junction bases with no gene match: 3. CDR3 nucleotide sequence: TGTGCCAGTAGTCCGACAGGGGGGAACTATGGCTACACCTTC. Translated: CASSPTGGNYGYTF.

The rearrangement joins TRBV28 to TRBJ1-2, with 12 nucleotides matching TRBD1. The CDR3 spans 14 residues. The junction had 5 bases not matched to a gene; V was cut back by 6 bases and J by 6 bases. CDR1 MDHEN and CDR2 SYDVKM come from the germline V gene. In DNA, the CDR3 is TGTGCCAGCAGCCCCCGGGACAGGGGGCATGGCTACACCTTC. Translated: CASSPRDRGHGYTF.

This chain uses TRBV5-1 with TRBJ1-2, with 10 bases that match TRBD1. With 4 bases clipped from V and 6 bases from J, the junction kept 12 bases outside the gene matches. CDR3 length equals 16 residues. Germline V gene data show CDR1 as SGHRS and CDR2 as YFSETQ. CDR3 amino acids: CASSPRTSGTGDGYTF. For the CDR3, the DNA is TGCGCCAGCAGCCCGAGAACCTCCGGGACAGGGGATGGCTACACCTTC.

The chain uses TRBV19 and TRBJ2-1; D is unresolved. This CDR3 comprises 14 residues. The germline CDR1 and CDR2 sequences are LNHDA and SQIVND (reference sequence). Trimming shortened V by 5 bases and J by 9 bases, and 17 bases separated the two germline ends. CDR3 residues: CASSSAPITVEQFF. The DNA for the CDR3 is TGTGCCAGTAGTTCCGCCCCTATTACGGTTGAGCAGTTCTTC.

This chain links TRBV12-1 with TRBJ2-2; the table's TRBD1 call for D was not verified on the DNA. TRBV12-1 is flagged as a pseudogene. The CDR3 sequence is 22 residues long. CDR3 region: CASSPSRWTGKGYKIMAGELFF. CDR3 DNA: TGTGCCAGCAGCCCATCCCGGTGGACAGGAAAGGGGTATAAGATAATGGCCGGGGAGCTGTTTTTT.

The V and J genes are TRBV18 and TRBJ2-1; D is possibly TRBD2 (6 bases). Germline CDR1 and CDR2: KGHSH and LQKENI. This CDR3 is built from 15 residues. Deletions cut 6 bases from V and 9 bases from J, with 21 bases between. The CDR3 is CASSRPTGGVGEQFF. For the CDR3, the DNA is TGTGCCAGCTCCCGCCCCACCGGGGGAGTCGGTGAGCAGTTCTTC.

V gene TRBV4-1 combines with J gene TRBJ2-1; 16 bases agree with TRBD2. The CDR3 is 20 amino acids. The J segment lost 0 bases and the V segment lost 1 base, leaving 6 bases of the junction unmatched. CDR1 is MGHRA, CDR2 YSYEKL, per germline. This chain's CDR3 is CASSQGGLAGGPSSYNEQFF. CDR3 coding DNA: TGCGCCAGCAGCCAAGGGGGACTAGCGGGAGGGCCCTCCTCCTACAATGAGCAGTTCTTC.

The chain recombines TRBV12-5 with TRBJ2-7, with 7 positions matching TRBD1. The CDR3 sequence is 16 residues long. V lost 5 bases and J lost 1; bases outside the gene matches: 11. The germline V gene has CDR1 LGHNT and CDR2 FRNRAP. CDR3 DNA sequence: TGTGCTAGTGGTCTTATTACGGGACAGACATCCTACGAGCAGTACTTC. Residues: CASGLITGQTSYEQYF. The complete variable domain, with remaining parts taken from reference TRBV12-5 and TRBJ2-7, reads DARVTQTPRHKVTEMGQEVTMRCQPILGHNTVFWYRQTMMQGLELLAYFRNRAPLDDSGMPKDRFSAEMPDATLATLKIQPSEPRDSAVYFCASGLITGQTSYEQYFGPGTRLTVT.

V and J are TRBV7-6 and TRBJ2-3, with TRBD1 as a possible D gene (6 bases). Per germline, CDR1 SGHVS and CDR2 FNYEAQ. CDR3 length: 13 residues. The germline V and J ends were trimmed by 6 bases and 5 bases, with 12 bases remaining between them. The CDR3 nucleotides are TGTGCCAGCAGTAGAGGGGGAAGAGATACGCAGTATTTT. Translated: CASSRGGRDTQYF.

V and J are TRBV6-5 and TRBJ1-1; no firm D call. This CDR3 comprises 13 residues. Trimming cost V 5 bases and J 7 bases, with 14 bases left between them. CDR1 and CDR2 (germline): MNHEY, SVGAGI. This chain's CDR3 is CASSLATGLEAFF. The CDR3 nucleotides are TGTGCCAGCAGTCTAGCCACGGGTCTTGAAGCTTTCTTT.

The chain employs TRBV6-1 and TRBJ2-2; 8 bases map to TRBD2. There are 16 residues in the CDR3. The germline gives CDR1 MNHNS, CDR2 SASEGT. V gave up 4 bases and J gave up 7 bases; unmatched junction bases: 11. In DNA, the CDR3 is TGTGCCAGCAGTGGCCGAAGCGGGAGCAGGGGCGGGGAGCTGTTTTTT. Its protein is CASSGRSGSRGGELFF.

V and J are TRBV27 and TRBJ2-1; TRBD2 matches 11 bases. The CDR3 has 19 amino acids. Looked up from germline, CDR1 is MNHEY and CDR2 is SMNVEV (reference sequence). V was pared by 5 bases and J by 7 bases, with 19 bases of the junction left unmatched. CDR3 nucleotide sequence: TGTGCCAGCAGTCCACCGCTCCGAAGTAGCGGGAGGGCGGGGAATGAGCAGTTCTTC. This translates into CASSPPLRSSGRAGNEQFF.

The chain links TRBV25-1 to TRBJ1-2; TRBD1 matches at 9 bases. The germline V gene encodes CDR1 MGHDK and CDR2 SYGVNS. V gave up 7 bases and J gave up 8 bases; unmatched junction bases: 8. The CDR3 extends over 13 amino acids. CDR3 region: CASTKQGAEGYTF. CDR3 coding DNA: TGTGCCAGCACGAAACAGGGGGCGGAAGGCTACACCTTC.

CDR3 DNA sequence: TGTGCCAGCAGCAAACTAGCGGGAACCTACAATGAGCAGTTCTTC. This encodes CASSKLAGTYNEQFF. This sequence joins TRBV7-3 and TRBJ2-1, with TRBD2 matching 10 bases. Germline lookup yields CDR1 SGHTA and CDR2 FQGTGA. The V and J ends lost 5 bases and 2 bases, in that order; junction bases with no gene match: 3. CDR3 size: 15 residues.

The rearrangement uses TRBV7-9 and TRBJ2-7, with D perhaps matching TRBD2 (6 bases). There are 13 residues in the CDR3. V shed 5 bases and J shed 5 bases, with 13 bases lying between them. Germline assignment: CDR1 SEHNR and CDR2 FQNEAQ (reference sequence). CDR3: CASSIRDWDEQYF. DNA of the CDR3: TGTGCCAGCAGCATCCGGGACTGGGACGAGCAGTACTTC.

The gene calls are TRBV27 and TRBJ1-1; D gene ambiguous. V gave up 6 bases and J gave up 1 base, with 12 bases separating them. The CDR3 loop spans 14 amino acids. The V gene's germline CDR1 is MNHEY and CDR2 SMNVEV (reference sequence). The DNA of the CDR3 is TGTGCCAGCAGCCTCGCGAATAGGAACACTGAAGCTTTCTTT. It is translated as CASSLANRNTEAFF.

The rearrangement links TRBV6-5 to TRBJ2-7; 7 bases map to TRBD1. The CDR3 contains 16 residues. Germline V gene sequence: CDR1 MNHEY, CDR2 SVGAGI. V was clipped by 4 bases and J by 0 bases; unmatched bases: 9. CDR3 sequence reads: CASSSLGQLNSYEQYF. DNA of the CDR3: TGTGCCAGCAGTTCGTTGGGACAGTTGAACTCCTACGAGCAGTACTTC.

V usage is TRBV27 and J usage is TRBJ2-3; 10 bases fit TRBD2. After removal of 4 bases from V and 2 bases from J, the junction contained 6 bases not matched to a gene. Germline assignment: CDR1 MNHEY and CDR2 SMNVEV (reference sequence). The CDR3 loop spans 16 amino acids. The CDR3 DNA reads as TGTGCCAGCAGTTCCCTAGCGGGAGAGTACACAGATACGCAGTATTTT. Translation gives CASSSLAGEYTDTQYF.